This TCR beta chain was retrieved from a study of identical twins. TCRdb reprocessed the 5' RACE reads via MiXCR and lists one record per CDR3 protein. Of about 530,000 distinct CDR3 sequences in the sample, about 15% are singletons; the top ten hold roughly 0.43%. CDR1 and CDR2 (germline): MGHRA, YSYEKL. This CDR3 has 16 amino acids. Trimming removed 3 bases at V and 8 bases at J, with 17 bases between. Broader study findings: Twins' surplus sharing was weaker for beta out-of-frame sequences.

In the case of this clonotype: Its specificity is not known.

These data were also reused for a study on yellow fever vaccine responses in identical twins.

Sequenced material: CD4+ T cells sorted from blood. The source of this sequence is a young woman in good health. The chain is built from TRBV4-1 and TRBJ1-6; D is undetermined. DNA for the CDR3: TGCGCCAGCAGCCACCTGGGCAAACGTCCTGATTCACCCCTCCACTTT. This translates into CASSHLGKRPDSPLHF.